This T cell receptor (beta chain) was found in a study of blood T cell repertoires in COVID-19. Data came from immunoSEQ multiplex PCR; TCRdb stores just in-frame clones and leaves some out. Of some 360,000 clones listed, roughly nine tenths are singletons. This CDR3 has 17 residues. Looked up from germline, CDR1 is MNHEY and CDR2 is SMNVEV (reference sequence). The V and J ends lost 4 bases and 8 bases, in that order; junction bases with no gene match: 17. This sequence originates from an older woman with COVID-19, enrolled during active disease. What was sequenced was peripheral blood. The chain couples TRBV27 to TRBJ2-1, with 7 bases identical to TRBD2. The CDR3 sequence is CASSSQTGVSAGDEQFF. The CDR3 DNA reads TGTGCCAGCAGTTCCCAAACGGGGGTCTCTGCGGGAGATGAGCAGTTCTTC.